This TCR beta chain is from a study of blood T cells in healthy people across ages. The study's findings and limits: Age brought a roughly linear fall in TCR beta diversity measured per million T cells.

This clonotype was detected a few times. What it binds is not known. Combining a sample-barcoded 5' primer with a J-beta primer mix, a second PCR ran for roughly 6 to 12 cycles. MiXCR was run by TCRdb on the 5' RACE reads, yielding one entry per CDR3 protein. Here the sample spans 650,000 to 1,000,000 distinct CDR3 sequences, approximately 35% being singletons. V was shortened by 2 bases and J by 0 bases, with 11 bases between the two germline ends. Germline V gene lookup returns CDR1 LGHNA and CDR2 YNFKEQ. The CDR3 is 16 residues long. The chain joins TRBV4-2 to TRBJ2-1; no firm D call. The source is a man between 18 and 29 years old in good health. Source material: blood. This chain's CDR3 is CASSQLHGSSYNEQFF. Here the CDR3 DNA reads TGTGCCAGCAGCCAACTGCATGGCAGCTCCTACAATGAGCAGTTCTTC.